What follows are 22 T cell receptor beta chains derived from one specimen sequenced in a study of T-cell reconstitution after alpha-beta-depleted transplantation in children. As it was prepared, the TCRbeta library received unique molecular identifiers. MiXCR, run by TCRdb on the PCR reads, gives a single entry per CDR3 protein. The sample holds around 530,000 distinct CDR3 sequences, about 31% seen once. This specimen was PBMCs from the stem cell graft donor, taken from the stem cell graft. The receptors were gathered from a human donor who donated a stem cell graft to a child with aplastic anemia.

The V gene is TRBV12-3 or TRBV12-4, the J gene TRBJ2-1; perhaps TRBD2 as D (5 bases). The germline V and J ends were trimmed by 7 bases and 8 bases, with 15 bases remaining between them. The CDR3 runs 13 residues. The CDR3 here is CASTSRGYDEQFF. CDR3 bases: TGTGCCAGCACCTCACGGGGTTACGATGAGCAGTTCTTC.

The CDR3 is CASSYRGPVGTGELFF. The CDR3 DNA follows: TGTGCCAGCAGTTACCGGGGACCCGTGGGGACCGGGGAGCTGTTTTTT. The rearrangement links TRBV6-5 to TRBJ2-2; D possibly matches TRBD1 or TRBD2 (5 bases each). Per germline, CDR1 MNHEY and CDR2 SVGAGI. V lost 2 bases and J lost 5, with 15 bases in between. This CDR3 contains 16 residues.

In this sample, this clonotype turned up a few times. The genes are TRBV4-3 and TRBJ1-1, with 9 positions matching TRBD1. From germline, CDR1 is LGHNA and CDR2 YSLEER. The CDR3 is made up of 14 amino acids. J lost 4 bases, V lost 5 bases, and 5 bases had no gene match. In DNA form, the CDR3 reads TGCGCCAGCAGCGACCGACAGGGGGGCACTGAAGCTTTCTTT. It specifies CASSDRQGGTEAFF.

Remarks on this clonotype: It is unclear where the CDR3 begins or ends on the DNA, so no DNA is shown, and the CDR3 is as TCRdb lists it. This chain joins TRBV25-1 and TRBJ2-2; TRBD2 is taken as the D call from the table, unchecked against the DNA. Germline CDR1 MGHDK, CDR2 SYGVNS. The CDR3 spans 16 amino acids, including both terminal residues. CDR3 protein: CASSGPGLVVPGSCFF.

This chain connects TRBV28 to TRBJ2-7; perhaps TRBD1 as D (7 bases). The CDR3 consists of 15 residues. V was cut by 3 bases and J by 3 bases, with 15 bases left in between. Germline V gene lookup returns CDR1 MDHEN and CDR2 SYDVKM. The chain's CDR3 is CASSFNPGGNYEQYF. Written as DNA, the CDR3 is TGTGCCAGCAGTTTTAACCCAGGGGGGAACTACGAGCAGTACTTC.

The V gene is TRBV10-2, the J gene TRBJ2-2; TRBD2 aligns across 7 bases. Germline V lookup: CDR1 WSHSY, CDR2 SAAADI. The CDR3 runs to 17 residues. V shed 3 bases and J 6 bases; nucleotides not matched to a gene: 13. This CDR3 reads CASSDHYRLALAGELFF. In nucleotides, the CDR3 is TGCGCCAGCAGTGACCACTACCGACTAGCCCTTGCCGGGGAGCTGTTTTTT.

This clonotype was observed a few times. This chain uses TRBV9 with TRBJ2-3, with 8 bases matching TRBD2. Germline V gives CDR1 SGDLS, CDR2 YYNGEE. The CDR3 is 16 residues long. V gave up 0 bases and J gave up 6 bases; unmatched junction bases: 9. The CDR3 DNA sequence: TGTGCCAGCAGCGTAGGGGTTAGCGGGGTCTCGGATACGCAGTATTTT. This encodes CASSVGVSGVSDTQYF.

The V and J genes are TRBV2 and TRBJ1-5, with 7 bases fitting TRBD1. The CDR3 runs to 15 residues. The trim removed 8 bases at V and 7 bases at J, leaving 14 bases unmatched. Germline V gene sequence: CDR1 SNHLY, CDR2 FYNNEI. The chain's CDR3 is CASSEEGRGSQPQHF. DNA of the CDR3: TGTGCCAGCTCCGAGGAGGGCAGGGGGAGCCAGCCCCAGCATTTT. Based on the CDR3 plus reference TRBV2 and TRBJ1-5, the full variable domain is EPEVTQTPSHQVTQMGQEVILRCVPISNHLYFYWYRQILGQKVEFLVSFYNNEISEKSEIFDDQFSVERPDGSNFTLKIRSTKLEDSAMYFCASSEEGRGSQPQHFGDGTRLSIL.

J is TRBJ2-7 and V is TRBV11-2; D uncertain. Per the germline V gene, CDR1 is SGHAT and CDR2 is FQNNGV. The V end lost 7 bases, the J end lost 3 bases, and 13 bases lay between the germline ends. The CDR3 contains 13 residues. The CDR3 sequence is CASTTGRSYEQYV. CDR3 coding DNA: TGTGCCAGCACCACGGGTCGAAGCTACGAGCAGTACGTC.

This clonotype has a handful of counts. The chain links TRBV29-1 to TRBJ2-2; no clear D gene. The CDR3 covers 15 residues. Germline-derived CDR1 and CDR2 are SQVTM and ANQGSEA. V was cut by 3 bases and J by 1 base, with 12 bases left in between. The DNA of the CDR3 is TGCAGCGTTGAGCCAAGATCGAAGAACACCGGGGAGCTGTTTTTT. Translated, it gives CSVEPRSKNTGELFF.

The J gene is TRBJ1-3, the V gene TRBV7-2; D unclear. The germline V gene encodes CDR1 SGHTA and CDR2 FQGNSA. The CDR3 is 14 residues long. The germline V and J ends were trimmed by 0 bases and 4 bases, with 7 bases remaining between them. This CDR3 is CASSLAWWGNTIYF. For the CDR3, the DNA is TGTGCCAGCAGCTTAGCCTGGTGGGGAAACACCATATATTTT.

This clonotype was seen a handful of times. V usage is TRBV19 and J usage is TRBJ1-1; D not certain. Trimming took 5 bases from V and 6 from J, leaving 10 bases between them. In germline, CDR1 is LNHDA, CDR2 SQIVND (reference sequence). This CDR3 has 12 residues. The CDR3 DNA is TGTGCCAGTAGTCAGTCCCGTGCTGAAGCTTTCTTT. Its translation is CASSQSRAEAFF.

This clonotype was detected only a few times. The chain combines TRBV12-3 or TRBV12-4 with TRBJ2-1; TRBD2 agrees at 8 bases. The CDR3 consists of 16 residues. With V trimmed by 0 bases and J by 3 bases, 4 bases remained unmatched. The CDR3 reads CASSLAGSGSYNEQFF. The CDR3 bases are TGTGCCAGCAGTTTAGCGGGCAGCGGGAGCTACAATGAGCAGTTCTTC.

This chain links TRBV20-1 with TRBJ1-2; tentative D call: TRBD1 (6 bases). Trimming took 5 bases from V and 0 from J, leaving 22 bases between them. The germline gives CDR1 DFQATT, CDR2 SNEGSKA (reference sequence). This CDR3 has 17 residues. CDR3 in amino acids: CSARYPGGPGANYGYTF. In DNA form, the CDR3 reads TGCAGTGCTCGCTACCCCGGGGGGCCAGGGGCTAACTATGGCTACACCTTC.

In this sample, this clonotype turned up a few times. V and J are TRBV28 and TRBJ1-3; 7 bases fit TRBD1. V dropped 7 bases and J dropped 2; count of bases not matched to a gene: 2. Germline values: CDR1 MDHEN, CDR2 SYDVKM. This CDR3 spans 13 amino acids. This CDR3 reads CASTGGTGNTIYF. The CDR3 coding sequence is TGTGCCAGCACAGGGGGTACTGGAAACACCATATATTTT. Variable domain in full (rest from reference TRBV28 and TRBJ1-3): DVKVTQSSRYLVKRTGEKVFLECVQDMDHENMFWYRQDPGLGLRLIYFSYDVKMKEKGDIPEGYSVSREKKERFSLILESASTNQTSMYLCASTGGTGNTIYFGEGSWLTVV.

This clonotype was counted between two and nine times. Written as DNA, the CDR3 is TGTGCCAGCAGCTTAGTGGAGTACGAGCAGTACTTC. It encodes CASSLVEYEQYF. The J gene is TRBJ2-7, the V gene TRBV7-2; no definite D call. V lost 1 base, J lost 4 bases, and 5 bases lay in between. This CDR3 comprises 12 residues. Germline V gives CDR1 SGHTA, CDR2 FQGNSA.

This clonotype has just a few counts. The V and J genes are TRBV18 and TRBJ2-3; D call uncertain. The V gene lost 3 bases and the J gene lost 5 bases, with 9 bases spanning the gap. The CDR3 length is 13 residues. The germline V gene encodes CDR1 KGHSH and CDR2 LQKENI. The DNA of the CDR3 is TGTGCCAGCTCACCCTCCCCCGGAGATACGCAGTATTTT. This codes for CASSPSPGDTQYF.

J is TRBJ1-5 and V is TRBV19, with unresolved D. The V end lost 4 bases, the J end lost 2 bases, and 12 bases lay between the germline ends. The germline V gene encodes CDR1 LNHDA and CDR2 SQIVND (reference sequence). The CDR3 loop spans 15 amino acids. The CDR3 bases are TGTGCCAGTAGTAATCCGGGTACGGGCAATCAGCCCCAGCATTTT. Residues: CASSNPGTGNQPQHF.

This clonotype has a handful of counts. The CDR3 here is CAAARLGRAGGYTF. CDR3 DNA sequence: TGTGCCGCCGCACGTCTGGGGCGCGCCGGTGGCTACACCTTC. This chain connects TRBV30 to TRBJ1-2; possible D gene TRBD1, 5 bases. The CDR3 contains 14 residues. Germline V gives CDR1 GTSNPN, CDR2 SVGIG (reference sequence). V lost 8 bases to trimming and J lost 7 bases, with 23 bases between them.

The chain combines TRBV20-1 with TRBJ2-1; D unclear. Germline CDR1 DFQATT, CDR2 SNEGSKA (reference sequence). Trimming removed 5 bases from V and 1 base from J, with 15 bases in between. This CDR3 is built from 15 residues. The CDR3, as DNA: TGCAGTGCTCAAGACACAGCGCGATCCTACAATGAGCAGTTCTTC. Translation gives CSAQDTARSYNEQFF.

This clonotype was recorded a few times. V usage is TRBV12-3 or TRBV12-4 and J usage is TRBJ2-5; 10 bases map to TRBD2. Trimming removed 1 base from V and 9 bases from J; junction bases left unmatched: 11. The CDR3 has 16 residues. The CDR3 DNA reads TGTGCCAGCAGTTTAGGACTAGCGGGCGGGAGAGGGCCCCAGTACTTC. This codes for CASSLGLAGGRGPQYF.

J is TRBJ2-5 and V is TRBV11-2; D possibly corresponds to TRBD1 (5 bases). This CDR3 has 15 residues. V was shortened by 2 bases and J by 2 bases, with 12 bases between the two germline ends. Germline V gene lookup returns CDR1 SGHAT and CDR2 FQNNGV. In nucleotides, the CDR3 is TGTGCCAGCAGCTTACTGACGACAGTGCAAGAGACCCAGTACTTC. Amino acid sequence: CASSLLTTVQETQYF.